Detailed here is one T cell receptor beta chain. Its antigen remains unknown. Using a J-beta primer mix together with a sample-barcoded 5' primer, a second PCR was run for about 6 to 11 cycles. Every sample gave at least 2.5 million paired-end reads containing CDR3. Using its own MiXCR run on the 5' RACE reads, TCRdb lists one record per CDR3 protein. There are over 950,000 distinct CDR3 sequences in the sample; around two fifths occur only once, and roughly 14% lies in the top ten. They isolated at least 6.5 million PBMCs from each sample. V lost 0 bases and J lost 10, with 9 bases in between. Germline CDR1 is DFQATT and CDR2 is SNEGSKA (reference sequence). The CDR3 sequence is 11 residues long. These data are taken from a study of blood T cells in healthy people across ages. Study-wide results and caveats: Estimates based on one million T cells were treated as lower bounds.

Sequences were obtained from blood. The receptor comes from a man between 18 and 29 years old in good health. V usage is TRBV20-1 and J usage is TRBJ1-2, with D tentatively TRBD1 (6 bases). CDR3 loop: CSAREGQIYTF. The CDR3 bases are TGCAGTGCTAGAGAAGGACAGATCTACACCTTC.